The clone carrying this T cell receptor beta chain was seen more than once but under ten times. What it recognizes is unknown. Unique molecular identifiers featured in each of the TCR beta cDNA libraries. The yield from roughly 1 to 10 million T cells was around 500,000 cDNA molecules in total. MiXCR was run by TCRdb on the PCR reads, yielding one entry per CDR3 protein. The table records some 370,000 distinct CDR3 sequences, approximately 33% of them present only once. The germline V gene has CDR1 SNHLY and CDR2 FYNNEI. The CDR3 spans 12 residues. This entry belongs to a study of post-analysis software for immune sequencing data. Whole-study results and caveats: Under the F measure, samples that were prepared in one batch clustered strongly together. The study found significantly lower normalized Chao1 diversity in multiple sclerosis patients than in controls. In patients, TRBV5-6, TRBV5-1 and TRBV20-1 belonged to roughly 5 TRBV segments found more frequently than in controls.

Sequencing was carried out using blood. This receptor was taken from a girl aged 10-17 years with multiple sclerosis. V gene TRBV2 combines with J gene TRBJ2-5; 10 nucleotides line up with TRBD1. The J call may be in error: the DNA end matches TRBJ2-7 better. CDR3 in DNA: TGTGCCAGCGGGACAGGGGTTTACGAGCAGTACTTC. This gives the protein CASGTGVYEQYF.